This T cell receptor (beta chain) originates from a study of blood T cell repertoires in COVID-19. Study details: Some COVID-19 samples were acute and others convalescent; all came from the United States, Italy and Spain. Sources were T cells, B-cell-depleted T cells, or PBMCs; the material itself was cDNA or gDNA.

The sample holds a few counts of this clone. Between the trimmed V and J ends, which lost 5 bases and 1 base, there was a span of 17 bases. The CDR3 runs 16 residues. Germline assignment: CDR1 ENHRY and CDR2 SYGVKD. Sequenced by immunoSEQ multiplex PCR; TCRdb stores in-frame clones only, minus some. The table includes approximately 350,000 clones, around four fifths detected once. Sequences were obtained from peripheral blood. The rearrangement uses TRBV10-3 and TRBJ1-1, with TRBD1 as a possible D gene (6 bases). The receptor was derived from a man between 25 and 39 years old with active or convalescent COVID-19. The DNA of the CDR3 is TGTGCCATCAGTTCTCGAGCAGGGGAGGGGAACACTGAAGCTTTCTTT. Its translation is CAISSRAGEGNTEAFF.